One and the same sample provided the 26 T cell receptor beta chains below, sequenced in a study of T cell responses to AZD1222 COVID-19 vaccine. TCRdb's table, derived via immunoSEQ multiplex PCR, lists solely in-frame clones and lacks some. The profile shows approximately 140,000 clones, about nine tenths of them singletons. The material was peripheral blood, obtained on day 0 of AZD1222 vaccination. These receptors were obtained from an adult in good health.

This sequence joins TRBV11-3 and TRBJ2-7; D is possibly TRBD2 (6 bases). Germline V gene sequence: CDR1 SGHNT, CDR2 YENEEA. This CDR3 has 16 amino acids. V lost 5 bases and J 3 bases, leaving 20 bases between the germline ends. The CDR3 bases are TGTGCCAGCAGCCAGTTGATTAGCGGCATAAGCTACGAGCAGTACTTC. Amino acid sequence: CASSQLISGISYEQYF.

The sample holds one count of this clone. This chain joins TRBV5-1 and TRBJ2-3; 8 positions match TRBD2. V was clipped by 4 bases and J by 2 bases; unmatched bases: 6. The germline V gene has CDR1 SGHRS and CDR2 YFSETQ. This CDR3 spans 15 amino acids. CDR3 coding DNA: TGCGCCAGCAGCGACACTAGCGGTAACACAGATACGCAGTATTTT. Its translation: CASSDTSGNTDTQYF.

J is TRBJ2-4 and V is TRBV7-8; 8 positions agree with TRBD1. V was clipped by 4 bases and J by 3 bases; unmatched bases: 14. The CDR3 loop spans 18 amino acids. Germline V gene data show CDR1 as SGHVS and CDR2 as FQNEAQ. CDR3 sequence (DNA): TGTGCCAGCAGCTCCCGCTTACAGGGGGGATTGTTCAAAAACATTCAGTACTTC. Amino acid sequence: CASSSRLQGGLFKNIQYF. Together with reference TRBV7-8 and TRBJ2-4, the CDR3 gives the full variable domain: GAGVSQSPRYKVAKRGQDVALRCDPISGHVSLFWYQQALGQGPEFLTYFQNEAQLDKSGLPSDRFFAERPEGSVSTLKIQRTQQEDSAVYLCASSSRLQGGLFKNIQYFGAGTRLSVL.

This chain uses TRBV28 with TRBJ1-1; the D is unclear. This CDR3 spans 16 amino acids. Germline V gives CDR1 MDHEN, CDR2 SYDVKM. V shed 3 bases and J shed 0 bases, with 14 bases lying between them. The CDR3 DNA sequence: TGTGCCAGCAGTTTGCTCCCTAGAGCTATGAACACTGAAGCTTTCTTT. The encoded protein is CASSLLPRAMNTEAFF.

This clone was recorded at least ten times. J is TRBJ2-7 and V is TRBV5-8; D unclear. Germline-derived CDR1 and CDR2 are SGHTS and YDEGEE. The CDR3 is made up of 14 amino acids. Trimming took 9 bases from V and 0 from J, leaving 16 bases between them. For the CDR3, the DNA is TGTGCCACGAACTCCAGAATCTTCTCCTACGAGCAGTACTTC. Its translation is CATNSRIFSYEQYF.

The chain combines TRBV9 with TRBJ1-2; D is unclear. Between the trimmed V and J ends, which lost 0 bases and 4 bases, there was a span of 7 bases. Germline V gene sequence: CDR1 SGDLS, CDR2 YYNGEE. The CDR3 length is 13 residues. CDR3 sequence reads: CASSVALGYGYTF. The CDR3 bases are TGTGCCAGCAGCGTAGCTCTCGGCTATGGCTACACCTTC.

The chain recombines TRBV2 with TRBJ1-2, with D possibly being TRBD1 (6 bases). Germline V gene data show CDR1 as SNHLY and CDR2 as FYNNEI. There are 13 residues in the CDR3. Trimming removed 1 base at V and 3 bases at J, with 6 bases between. The CDR3 nucleotides are TGTGCCAGCAGTGAAGACAGGGACTATGGCTACACCTTC. It yields the protein CASSEDRDYGYTF.

This rearrangement joins TRBV6-5 to TRBJ1-1; no clear D. The V gene lost 0 bases and the J gene lost 11 bases, with 16 bases spanning the gap. Looked up from germline, CDR1 is MNHEY and CDR2 is SVGAGI. This CDR3 is built from 14 residues. The CDR3 protein is CASSYSSQTNTAFF. The CDR3 DNA follows: TGTGCCAGCAGTTACTCGTCCCAGACTAACACGGCTTTCTTT.

The chain has TRBV5-4 and TRBJ1-1; 9 nucleotides agree with TRBD1. Germline trimming cut 2 bases from V and 4 bases from J; bases unmatched to any gene: 3. Germline CDR1 reads SGHNT; CDR2 reads YYREEE (reference sequence). The CDR3 loop spans 14 amino acids. The CDR3 protein is CASSFQTGGTEAFF. CDR3 DNA sequence: TGTGCCAGCAGCTTTCAGACAGGGGGCACTGAAGCTTTCTTT.

As concerns this clone: Other DNA sequences in the same sample also yield this CDR3. V and J are TRBV6-5 and TRBJ1-5; possible D gene TRBD1, 5 bases. The V gene lost 1 base and the J gene lost 1 base, with 11 bases spanning the gap. Germline V gene data show CDR1 as MNHEY and CDR2 as SVGAGI. The CDR3 loop spans 16 amino acids. The CDR3 DNA reads as TGTGCCAGCAGTTACTATGCGAAGGGGAGCAATCAGCCCCAGCATTTT. Its translation is CASSYYAKGSNQPQHF.

The chain carries TRBV20-1 and TRBJ2-1; maybe TRBD1 (6 bases). The V gene's germline CDR1 is DFQATT and CDR2 SNEGSKA (reference sequence). This CDR3 has 11 residues. V gave up 6 bases and J gave up 4 bases, with 7 bases separating them. CDR3 in amino acids: CSAGTYNEQFF. The CDR3 region has the DNA TGCAGTGCAGGGACATACAATGAGCAGTTCTTC.

V is TRBV24-1 and J is TRBJ2-7; 10 bases fit TRBD1. The germline CDR1 and CDR2 sequences are KGHDR and SFDVKD. The CDR3 totals 15 residues. V shed 3 bases, J shed 4 bases, and the junction held 5 bases outside the gene matches. CDR3 loop: CATSDSLGQGYEQYF. The CDR3 nucleotides are TGTGCCACCAGTGATAGTTTGGGACAGGGGTACGAGCAGTACTTC.

The V call is TRBV10-3, the J call TRBJ2-7; 8 bases line up with TRBD2. The CDR3 is 13 residues long. The V and J ends lost 4 bases and 6 bases, in that order; junction bases with no gene match: 5. Per the germline V gene, CDR1 is ENHRY and CDR2 is SYGVKD. CDR3: CAISASGLGEQYF. The CDR3 DNA follows: TGTGCCATCAGTGCTAGCGGGTTGGGCGAGCAGTACTTC.

The J gene is TRBJ1-2, the V gene TRBV5-6, with D hard to call. This CDR3 contains 13 residues. V lost 6 bases and J lost 4, with 13 bases in between. Germline CDR1 SGHDT, CDR2 YYEEEE. The CDR3 spells CASMKGFFYGYTF. The CDR3 DNA reads as TGTGCCAGCATGAAGGGCTTTTTCTATGGCTACACCTTC.

This chain joins TRBV19 and TRBJ1-1; weak D call: TRBD1 (6 bases). Germline CDR1 is LNHDA and CDR2 is SQIVND (reference sequence). Trimming removed 11 bases at V and 1 base at J, with 14 bases between. The CDR3 contains 13 residues. The chain's CDR3 is CAGRAGANTEAFF. CDR3 nucleotides: TGTGCCGGCCGAGCGGGGGCGAACACTGAAGCTTTCTTT.

This chain links TRBV19 with TRBJ2-1; TRBD1 might be the D (7 bases). CDR1 and CDR2 (germline): LNHDA, SQIVND (reference sequence). The ends were cut back, 7 bases at V and 9 bases at J, with 19 bases in the middle. CDR3 length equals 14 residues. The CDR3 DNA sequence: TGTGCCAGTACCCCTGCAGGGGGGATAAGTGAGCAGTTCTTC. This codes for CASTPAGGISEQFF.

V gene TRBV9 combines with J gene TRBJ1-1; D might be TRBD1 (6 bases). The germline V and J ends were trimmed by 3 bases and 8 bases, with 14 bases remaining between them. CDR3 length: 13 amino acids. The germline CDR1 and CDR2 sequences are SGDLS and YYNGEE. This CDR3 reads CASSAEGGREAFF. CDR3 nucleotides: TGTGCCAGCAGCGCGGAGGGGGGACGGGAAGCTTTCTTT. Drawing the rest from reference TRBV9 and TRBJ1-1, the complete variable domain is DSGVTQTPKHLITATGQRVTLRCSPRSGDLSVYWYQQSLDQGLQFLIQYYNGEERAKGNILERFSAQQFPDLHSELNLSSLELGDSALYFCASSAEGGREAFFGQGTRLTVV.

The chain uses TRBV19 and TRBJ1-5, with D possibly being TRBD1 (6 bases). This CDR3 comprises 13 residues. V lost 5 bases, J lost 4 bases, and 9 bases lay in between. Germline values: CDR1 LNHDA, CDR2 SQIVND (reference sequence). CDR3: CASSVRGNQPQHF. CDR3 in DNA: TGTGCCAGTAGTGTAAGGGGGAATCAGCCCCAGCATTTT.

The chain links TRBV3-1 (or the pseudogene TRBV3-2) to TRBJ1-1, with D hard to call. Per the germline V gene, CDR1 is LGHDT and CDR2 is YNNKEL (reference sequence). The length of the CDR3 is 14 residues. The V gene lost 1 base and the J gene lost 5 bases, with 11 bases spanning the gap. The CDR3: CASSQAGGGTEAFF. In nucleotides, the CDR3 is TGTGCCAGCAGCCAAGCAGGAGGAGGAACTGAAGCTTTCTTT.

The rearrangement joins TRBV28 to TRBJ2-7; D uncertain. This CDR3 is built from 12 residues. Germline assignment: CDR1 MDHEN and CDR2 SYDVKM. V lost 2 bases and J lost 1, with 3 bases in between. CDR3: CASSLVSYEQYF. DNA of the CDR3: TGTGCCAGCAGTTTAGTGTCCTACGAGCAGTACTTC.

This clone was detected once. This chain uses TRBV5-6 with TRBJ2-5; D is unresolved. CDR3 size: 13 residues. Trimming took off 5 bases at V and 1 base at J, with 9 bases between the two ends. CDR1 and CDR2 from the germline V gene are SGHDT and YYEEEE. The CDR3 loop is CASSRWSQETQYF. The CDR3 DNA reads TGTGCCAGCAGTCGGTGGTCCCAAGAGACCCAGTACTTC.

This chain connects TRBV21-1 to TRBJ2-7; the listed D gene, TRBD2, was not tested against the DNA. TRBV21-1 is listed as a pseudogene. The CDR3 has 15 residues. The CDR3 DNA reads as TGTGCCAGCAGCAAAGTTGTCGAAGCCTCCTACGAGCAGTACTTC. Translation gives CASSKVVEASYEQYF.

V is TRBV6-2 or TRBV6-3 and J is TRBJ2-7, with 9 positions matching TRBD2. The trim removed 0 bases at V and 5 bases at J, leaving 5 bases unmatched. The germline V gene encodes CDR1 MNHEY and CDR2 SVGEGT. The CDR3 contains 15 residues. The CDR3 sequence is CASSYSAGGPHEQYF. CDR3 nucleotide sequence: TGTGCCAGCAGTTACTCGGCGGGAGGGCCCCACGAGCAGTACTTC.

V gene TRBV12-5 combines with J gene TRBJ2-6, with D possibly being TRBD2 (5 bases). This CDR3 contains 17 residues. Between the trimmed V and J ends, which lost 5 bases and 2 bases, there was a span of 16 bases. CDR1 and CDR2 from the germline V gene are LGHNT and FRNRAP. The CDR3 reads CASGPRGSATGANVLTF. Written as DNA, the CDR3 is TGTGCTAGTGGTCCCCGTGGTAGCGCGACTGGGGCCAACGTCCTGACTTTC.

The chain employs TRBV5-1 and TRBJ2-2; TRBD2 is a possible D gene (5 bases). The CDR3 runs 16 residues. The germline V gene has CDR1 SGHRS and CDR2 YFSETQ. With 0 bases removed from V and 2 bases from J, the gap between germline ends came to 11 bases. The CDR3 protein is CASSLAVGVNTGELFF. The DNA of the CDR3 is TGCGCCAGCAGCTTGGCGGTCGGGGTAAACACCGGGGAGCTGTTTTTT.

The chain links TRBV24-1 to TRBJ1-1, with TRBD1 matching 8 bases. The J segment lost 2 bases and the V segment lost 9 bases, leaving 4 bases of the junction unmatched. There are 13 residues in the CDR3. The V gene's germline CDR1 is KGHDR and CDR2 SFDVKD. CDR3 loop: CATRQGSNTEAFF. In DNA, the CDR3 is TGTGCCACCCGACAGGGGAGTAACACTGAAGCTTTCTTT.